A selection of T cell receptor beta chains follows, all from one sample in a study of T-cell reconstitution after alpha-beta-depleted transplantation in children. TCRdb redid the calling of the PCR reads with MiXCR, one entry per CDR3 protein. The repertoire holds approximately 1,000,000 distinct CDR3 sequences, roughly 29% seen once, with about 28% in the top ten. The starting material was PBMCs, mostly from graft donor cells, obtained 360 days after TCRalphabeta/CD19-depleted stem cell transplant. These receptor sequences come from a boy in the first two years of life who had a stem cell transplant for SCID, so the T cells may come from the graft donor. CDR3s include the opening cysteine and the closing phenylalanine or tryptophan. Each record gives: CDR3 protein, CDR3 DNA, V gene, clone size, D gene, J gene. D genes are given only for firm matches. The size entry is marked missing in some rows and otherwise reads once, few, many or a size class.

cdr3_aa: CASSPLRFGGAPGDTQYF
cdr3_nt: TGTGCCAGCAGCCCCTTAAGATTTGGGGGGGCGCCGGGAGATACGCAGTATTTT
v_call: TRBV11-2
clone_size: few
d_call: NA
j_call: TRBJ2-3

cdr3_aa: CASSFGDREGETQYF
cdr3_nt: TGTGCCAGCAGCTTCGGAGACAGGGAAGGAGAGACCCAGTACTTC
v_call: TRBV7-2
clone_size: NA
d_call: TRBD1
j_call: TRBJ2-5

cdr3_aa: CSATLPYNEHFF
cdr3_nt: TGCAGTGCTACTCTGCCCTACAATGAGCATTTCTTC
v_call: TRBV20-1
clone_size: NA
d_call: NA
j_call: TRBJ2-1

cdr3_aa: CASSQGSGDEQYF
cdr3_nt: TGTGCCAGCTCACAGGGTTCCGGGGACGAGCAGTACTTC
v_call: TRBV18
clone_size: NA
d_call: NA
j_call: TRBJ2-7

cdr3_aa: CATRGQGHEQFF
cdr3_nt: TGTGCCACCAGAGGACAGGGACATGAGCAGTTCTTC
v_call: TRBV24-1
clone_size: NA
d_call: TRBD1
j_call: TRBJ2-1

cdr3_aa: CASSLQGGGPQHF
cdr3_nt: TGTGCCAGCAGTCTGCAGGGGGGAGGGCCCCAGCATTTT
v_call: TRBV12-3/TRBV12-4
clone_size: few
d_call: TRBD1
j_call: TRBJ1-5

cdr3_aa: CASSYATGTQPQHF
cdr3_nt: TGTGCCAGCAGTTACGCGACAGGGACTCAGCCCCAGCATTTT
v_call: TRBV6-5
clone_size: NA
d_call: TRBD1
j_call: TRBJ1-5

cdr3_aa: CASSAGTGGFSSYEQYF
cdr3_nt: TGTGCCAGCAGCGCCGGGACAGGGGGTTTCAGCTCCTACGAGCAGTACTTC
v_call: TRBV28
clone_size: NA
d_call: TRBD1
j_call: TRBJ2-7

cdr3_aa: CASSYSIRGGATQYF
cdr3_nt: TGTGCCAGCAGTTACTCGATTCGGGGGGGGGCTACGCAGTATTTT
v_call: TRBV6-5
clone_size: few
d_call: TRBD2
j_call: TRBJ2-3

cdr3_aa: CASSPNLYTQYF
cdr3_nt: TGTGCCAGCAGCCCTAATCTCTATACCCAGTACTTC
v_call: TRBV7-6
clone_size: NA
d_call: NA
j_call: TRBJ2-5

cdr3_aa: CASSLPGLAGGQKTDTQYF
cdr3_nt: TGTGCCAGCAGCCTCCCCGGACTAGCGGGGGGGCAAAAAACAGATACGCAGTATTTT
v_call: TRBV4-2
clone_size: NA
d_call: TRBD2
j_call: TRBJ2-3

cdr3_aa: CSAGTRRGTDTQYF
cdr3_nt: TGCAGCGCCGGGACCCGGAGGGGAACAGATACGCAGTATTTT
v_call: TRBV29-1
clone_size: NA
d_call: NA
j_call: TRBJ2-3

cdr3_aa: CASSPRPGGRGQPQHF
cdr3_nt: TGTGCCAGCAGTCCCCGCCCGGGGGGGAGGGGACAGCCCCAGCATTTT
v_call: TRBV28
clone_size: NA
d_call: NA
j_call: TRBJ1-5

cdr3_aa: CASSLGSGGDNEQFF
cdr3_nt: TGTGCCAGCAGCTTAGGGAGCGGGGGCGACAATGAGCAGTTCTTC
v_call: TRBV7-7
clone_size: few
d_call: TRBD2
j_call: TRBJ2-1

cdr3_aa: CASRAGTYTQYF
cdr3_nt: TGTGCCAGCAGGGCCGGGACCTATACGCAGTATTTT
v_call: TRBV25-1
clone_size: few
d_call: NA
j_call: TRBJ2-3

cdr3_aa: CASSFSRGGRSTDTQYF
cdr3_nt: TGTGCCAGCAGCTTCTCGCGGGGGGGCCGGAGCACAGATACGCAGTATTTT
v_call: TRBV7-9
clone_size: few
d_call: TRBD2
j_call: TRBJ2-3

cdr3_aa: CASSLADHSGNTIYF
cdr3_nt: TGTGCCAGCAGCTTAGCGGACCATTCTGGAAACACCATATATTTT
v_call: TRBV7-4
clone_size: NA
d_call: NA
j_call: TRBJ1-3

cdr3_aa: CASSPGQANTLHF
cdr3_nt: TGTGCCAGCAGCCCGGGACAGGCCAACACCCTCCACTTT
v_call: TRBV5-5
clone_size: NA
d_call: TRBD1
j_call: TRBJ1-6

cdr3_aa: CASSQERTKGEKLFF
cdr3_nt: TGTGCCAGCAGCCAAGAGAGGACAAAGGGTGAAAAACTGTTTTTT
v_call: TRBV3-1
clone_size: NA
d_call: NA
j_call: TRBJ1-4

cdr3_aa: CSARVGGPQQFF
cdr3_nt: TGCAGTGCTAGAGTCGGGGGGCCCCAGCAGTTCTTC
v_call: TRBV20-1
clone_size: NA
d_call: NA
j_call: TRBJ2-1

cdr3_aa: CVSSLRPSQPQHF
cdr3_nt: TGTGTCAGCAGCTTACGGCCATCCCAGCCCCAGCATTTT
v_call: TRBV11-2
clone_size: NA
d_call: NA
j_call: TRBJ1-5

cdr3_aa: CASSLQGEYNEQFF
cdr3_nt: TGTGCCAGCAGTTTGCAGGGGGAATACAATGAGCAGTTCTTC
v_call: TRBV6-2/TRBV6-3
clone_size: NA
d_call: TRBD1
j_call: TRBJ2-1

cdr3_aa: CASSVVPGGGTQYF
cdr3_nt: TGTGCCAGCAGCGTAGTGCCCGGGGGCGGGACCCAGTACTTC
v_call: TRBV9
clone_size: NA
d_call: NA
j_call: TRBJ2-5

cdr3_aa: CASSSGQGSYYGYTF
cdr3_nt: TGTGCCAGCAGCTCGGGACAGGGTAGTTACTATGGCTACACCTTC
v_call: TRBV6-1
clone_size: few
d_call: TRBD1
j_call: TRBJ1-2

cdr3_aa: CSASATGFDGYTF
cdr3_nt: TGCAGTGCTAGTGCGACAGGGTTTGACGGCTACACCTTC
v_call: TRBV20-1
clone_size: NA
d_call: TRBD1
j_call: TRBJ1-2

cdr3_aa: CASSLDSYTEAFF
cdr3_nt: TGTGCCAGCAGTTTGGACAGCTACACTGAAGCTTTCTTT
v_call: TRBV12-3/TRBV12-4
clone_size: many
d_call: NA
j_call: TRBJ1-1

cdr3_aa: CASSLTYDRNEQFF
cdr3_nt: TGCGCCAGCAGCTTGACCTACGATAGAAATGAGCAGTTCTTC
v_call: TRBV5-1
clone_size: NA
d_call: NA
j_call: TRBJ2-1

cdr3_aa: CASRDPGTEQYF
cdr3_nt: TGTGCCAGCAGGGATCCAGGGACCGAGCAGTACTTC
v_call: TRBV27
clone_size: few
d_call: NA
j_call: TRBJ2-7